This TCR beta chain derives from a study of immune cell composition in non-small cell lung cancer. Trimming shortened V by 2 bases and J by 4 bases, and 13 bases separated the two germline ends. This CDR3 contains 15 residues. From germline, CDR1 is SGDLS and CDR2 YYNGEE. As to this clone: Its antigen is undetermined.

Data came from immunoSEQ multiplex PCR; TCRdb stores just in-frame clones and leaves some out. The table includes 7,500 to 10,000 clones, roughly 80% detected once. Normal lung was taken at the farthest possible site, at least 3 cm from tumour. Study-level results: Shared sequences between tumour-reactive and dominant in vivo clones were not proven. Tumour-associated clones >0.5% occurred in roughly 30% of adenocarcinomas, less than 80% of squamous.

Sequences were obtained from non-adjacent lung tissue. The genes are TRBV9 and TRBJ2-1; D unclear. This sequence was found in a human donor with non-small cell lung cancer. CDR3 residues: CASSVIADPYNEQFF. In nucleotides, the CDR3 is TGTGCCAGCAGCGTCATAGCAGACCCTTACAATGAGCAGTTCTTC.